One T cell receptor (beta chain) is described in this entry. With 1 base removed from V and 4 bases from J, the gap between germline ends came to 8 bases. The CDR3 spans 13 residues. Germline V gene sequence: CDR1 MNHNS, CDR2 SASEGT. PCR used 60 Vbeta primers and 13 Jbeta primers. Clones were sequenced by immunoSEQ multiplex PCR, and TCRdb holds only the in-frame ones, with some missing. The sample includes roughly 120,000 clones, 63% of them seen just once. The data stem from a study of cytomegalovirus exposure and HLA in healthy donors. The chain couples TRBV6-1 to TRBJ2-7; no firm D call. The receptor comes from a man in his forties or fifties in good health and CMV-seropositive. Material: PBMCs. In nucleotides, the CDR3 is TGTGCCAGCAGTGAAGGGGCGTATTACGAGCAGTACTTC. Its protein is CASSEGAYYEQYF.